The 27 T cell receptor beta chains below all came from one sample that was sequenced in a study of blood T cell repertoires in COVID-19. TCRdb's copy holds only in-frame clones and misses some; the assay was immunoSEQ multiplex PCR. The sample lists 150,000 or so clones; 82% were seen once. Specimen: PBMCs or T cells enriched from blood (not recorded which). Receptor source: a man aged 55 to 69 who had recovered from COVID-19.

The chain recombines TRBV25-1 with TRBJ2-6; TRBD2 is a possible D gene (7 bases). The ends were cut back, 0 bases at V and 4 bases at J, with 13 bases in the middle. The CDR3 contains 17 residues. Germline V gene data show CDR1 as MGHDK and CDR2 as SYGVNS. Here the CDR3 DNA reads TGTGCCAGCAGTGAATATAGGGGGGGGAAAGGGGCCAACGTCCTGACTTTC. This encodes CASSEYRGGKGANVLTF.

The chain combines TRBV14 with TRBJ1-1; D is perhaps TRBD1 (6 bases). The germline V and J ends were trimmed by 0 bases and 7 bases, with 9 bases remaining between them. CDR1 and CDR2 (germline): SGHDN, FVKESK. There are 13 residues in the CDR3. CDR3 loop: CASSQDNRDEAFF. CDR3 coding DNA: TGTGCCAGCAGCCAAGATAACAGGGATGAAGCTTTCTTT. The entire variable domain, with the rest obtained from reference TRBV14 and TRBJ1-1, is as follows: EAGVTQFPSHSVIEKGQTVTLRCDPISGHDNLYWYRRVMGKEIKFLLHFVKESKQDESGMPNNRFLAERTGGTYSTLKVQPAELEDSGVYFCASSQDNRDEAFFGQGTRLTVV.

The CDR3 here is CASSSIQGATDTQYF. CDR3 coding DNA: TGCGCCAGCAGCTCGATTCAGGGGGCGACAGATACGCAGTATTTT. The chain couples TRBV5-1 to TRBJ2-3; 8 nucleotides match TRBD1. The CDR3 has 15 residues. The V and J ends lost 3 bases and 3 bases, in that order; junction bases with no gene match: 6. Looked up from germline, CDR1 is SGHRS and CDR2 is YFSETQ.

The chain couples TRBV5-1 to TRBJ2-4, with 7 bases identical to TRBD1. The germline V gene encodes CDR1 SGHRS and CDR2 YFSETQ. The CDR3 runs 14 residues. Germline trimming cut 4 bases from V and 8 bases from J; bases unmatched to any gene: 9. The CDR3 region is CASSPSTGLDIQYF. The CDR3 nucleotides are TGCGCCAGCAGCCCCTCGACAGGGTTGGACATTCAGTACTTC.

The J gene is TRBJ1-1, the V gene TRBV7-2; TRBD1 aligns across 7 bases. The germline CDR1 and CDR2 sequences are SGHTA and FQGNSA. The V and J ends lost 0 bases and 5 bases, in that order; junction bases with no gene match: 9. There are 16 residues in the CDR3. CDR3 DNA: TGTGCCAGCAGCTTAGCCGGGGGACAGAGATTTACTGAAGCTTTCTTT. It specifies CASSLAGGQRFTEAFF.

The chain carries TRBV27 and TRBJ2-7; 12 bases match TRBD1. Germline CDR1 is MNHEY and CDR2 is SMNVEV (reference sequence). The V and J ends lost 2 bases and 4 bases, in that order; junction bases with no gene match: 6. The CDR3 consists of 16 residues. This CDR3 is CASSLNRDRGLYEQYF. CDR3 coding DNA: TGTGCCAGCAGTTTAAACCGGGACAGGGGGCTTTACGAGCAGTACTTC.

This chain uses TRBV19 with TRBJ1-2; no firm D call. The CDR3 loop spans 13 amino acids. Between the trimmed V and J ends, which lost 3 bases and 4 bases, there was a span of 9 bases. Germline V CDR1 and CDR2: LNHDA, SQIVND (reference sequence). This CDR3 is CASSILGGYGYTF. The CDR3 DNA is TGTGCCAGTAGTATTTTGGGAGGCTATGGCTACACCTTC. Drawing the rest from reference TRBV19 and TRBJ1-2, the complete variable domain is DGGITQSPKYLFRKEGQNVTLSCEQNLNHDAMYWYRQDPGQGLRLIYYSQIVNDFQKGDIAEGYSVSREKKESFPLTVTSAQKNPTAFYLCASSILGGYGYTFGSGTRLTVV.

This clone was observed a single time. The chain employs TRBV16 and TRBJ2-7, with a weak D call TRBD1 (5 bases). Germline V gene sequence: CDR1 KGHSY, CDR2 FQNENV. This CDR3 is built from 15 residues. V lost 1 base, J lost 1 base, and 11 bases lay in between. As DNA, the CDR3 is TGTGCCAGCAGCCAATTTAGTGGGGCTTCCTACGAGCAGTACTTC. This sequence encodes CASSQFSGASYEQYF.

This rearrangement joins TRBV7-6 to TRBJ2-1, with 7 nucleotides matching TRBD2. Trimming cost V 2 bases and J 5 bases; bases outside gene matches: 9. Looked up from germline, CDR1 is SGHVS and CDR2 is FNYEAQ. The CDR3 runs 16 residues. CDR3 nucleotides: TGTGCCAGCAGCTTATTGAGCGGGACGCCCAACAATGAGCAGTTCTTC. This translates into CASSLLSGTPNNEQFF.

The J gene is TRBJ1-2, the V gene TRBV28; TRBD1 matches at 9 bases. The germline V gene has CDR1 MDHEN and CDR2 SYDVKM. V lost 5 bases to trimming and J lost 8 bases; unmatched junction nucleotides: 9. The CDR3 spans 14 residues. Here the CDR3 reads CASSPRTGAYGYTF. The CDR3 DNA reads TGTGCCAGCAGTCCCAGGACAGGGGCGTACGGCTACACCTTC.

The V and J genes are TRBV7-3 and TRBJ2-7, with 8 bases aligning to TRBD2. V dropped 2 bases and J dropped 0; count of bases not matched to a gene: 12. Germline-derived CDR1 and CDR2 are SGHTA and FQGTGA. The CDR3 is made up of 18 amino acids. The CDR3 region is CASSLVGGGTSSSYEQYF. CDR3 coding DNA: TGTGCCAGCAGCTTAGTGGGCGGGGGGACCTCGAGCTCCTACGAGCAGTACTTC.

CDR3: CASSVSGGVGETQYF. The CDR3 bases are TGTGCCAGCAGCGTTAGCGGGGGGGTCGGGGAGACCCAGTACTTC. The V call is TRBV7-3, the J call TRBJ2-5; 11 nucleotides agree with TRBD2. Germline values: CDR1 SGHTA, CDR2 FQGTGA. V gave up 5 bases and J gave up 5 bases; unmatched junction bases: 7. The CDR3 covers 15 residues.

The V call is TRBV6-6, the J call TRBJ1-5; possible D gene TRBD1, 5 bases. Per the germline V gene, CDR1 is MNHNY and CDR2 is SVGAGI (reference sequence). The germline V and J ends were trimmed by 6 bases and 2 bases, with 11 bases remaining between them. There are 14 residues in the CDR3. The CDR3 spells CASRSGFGNQPQHF. CDR3 coding DNA: TGTGCCAGCAGGTCAGGGTTTGGCAATCAGCCCCAGCATTTT.

V and J are TRBV6-4 and TRBJ1-2; TRBD1 aligns across 9 bases. Per the germline V gene, CDR1 is MRHNA and CDR2 is SNTAGT. The CDR3 extends over 14 amino acids. J lost 10 bases, V lost 3 bases, and 9 bases had no gene match. The CDR3 nucleotides are TGTGCCAGCAGTGAGACCGGGACAGGGAGGACCTACACCTTC. Translation: CASSETGTGRTYTF.

This clone was seen only once. The CDR3 reads CASSSLAGYLKETQYF. Here the CDR3 DNA reads TGTGCCAGCAGTTCCTTAGCGGGCTATCTGAAAGAGACCCAGTACTTC. The gene calls are TRBV28 and TRBJ2-5; 7 bases are a match to TRBD2. This CDR3 region has 16 residues. V shed 4 bases and J 3 bases; nucleotides not matched to a gene: 11. Per the germline V gene, CDR1 is MDHEN and CDR2 is SYDVKM. Combining the CDR3 with reference TRBV28 and TRBJ2-5 gives the whole variable domain DVKVTQSSRYLVKRTGEKVFLECVQDMDHENMFWYRQDPGLGLRLIYFSYDVKMKEKGDIPEGYSVSREKKERFSLILESASTNQTSMYLCASSSLAGYLKETQYFGPGTRLLVL.

DNA for the CDR3: TGTGCCAGCAGTTTCCCGGGAGACTCTGGAAACACCATATATTTT. It is translated as CASSFPGDSGNTIYF. This rearrangement joins TRBV28 to TRBJ1-3; D call uncertain. Per germline, CDR1 MDHEN and CDR2 SYDVKM. The CDR3 runs to 15 residues. The germline V and J ends were trimmed by 3 bases and 0 bases, with 9 bases remaining between them.

The chain couples TRBV3-1 (or the pseudogene TRBV3-2) to TRBJ2-2; D is undetermined. The CDR3 is made up of 15 amino acids. Trimming pared 1 base from V and 2 bases from J, leaving 8 bases between. Germline V gene data show CDR1 as LGHDT and CDR2 as YNNKEL (reference sequence). CDR3 protein: CASSQATVNTGELFF. DNA of the CDR3: TGTGCCAGCAGCCAAGCAACAGTCAACACCGGGGAGCTGTTTTTT.

This clone was seen a single time. The chain joins TRBV7-8 to TRBJ2-7; 9 bases agree with TRBD1. Germline CDR1 reads SGHVS; CDR2 reads FQNEAQ. This CDR3 region has 17 residues. Trimming at V came to 2 bases and at J to 0 bases, leaving 8 bases not matched to a gene. The CDR3 loop is CASSLPLTGGSSYEQYF. CDR3 sequence (DNA): TGTGCCAGCAGCTTACCTTTGACAGGGGGGAGCTCCTACGAGCAGTACTTC.

The chain carries TRBV21-1 and TRBJ2-1; the D call of TRBD1 is as the table states it, not checked on the DNA. TRBV21-1 counts as a pseudogene. This CDR3 contains 17 residues. The CDR3 bases are TGTGCCAGCAGCAAAGAGGAAGCAGGCCAATCCTACAATGAGCAGTTCTTC. Translated: CASSKEEAGQSYNEQFF.

The chain has TRBV5-1 and TRBJ1-1, with D perhaps matching TRBD1 (6 bases). Trimming shortened V by 3 bases and J by 10 bases, and 16 bases separated the two germline ends. The CDR3 contains 13 residues. Germline CDR1 is SGHRS and CDR2 is YFSETQ. The CDR3 DNA sequence: TGCGCCAGCAGCTGGGGGACAACTACAGGAGCTTTCTTT. Translation: CASSWGTTTGAFF.

The V and J genes are TRBV4-2 and TRBJ2-3; TRBD2 matches 9 bases. The V and J ends lost 0 bases and 2 bases, in that order; junction bases with no gene match: 9. The length of the CDR3 is 18 residues. CDR1 is LGHNA and CDR2 is YNFKEQ in the germline V gene. CDR3 sequence (DNA): TGTGCCAGCAGCCAAGATGGGGCTAGCGGGGAAATCACAGATACGCAGTATTTT. Its protein is CASSQDGASGEITDTQYF.

The V gene is TRBV5-1, the J gene TRBJ1-1; no firm D call. The CDR3 totals 13 residues. Germline V gene data show CDR1 as SGHRS and CDR2 as YFSETQ. V lost 2 bases and J lost 5, with 10 bases in between. The CDR3 nucleotides read TGCGCCAGCAGCTTTGGAGGGCCGACTGAAGCTTTCTTT. Translating gives CASSFGGPTEAFF.

V and J are TRBV4-2 and TRBJ2-1; unclear D gene. V dropped 1 base and J dropped 9 bases, with 10 bases sitting between them. The V gene's germline CDR1 is LGHNA and CDR2 YNFKEQ. This CDR3 has 13 residues. CDR3 coding DNA: TGTGCCAGCAGCCAAGGAATGACACCTGAGCAGTTCTTC. It specifies CASSQGMTPEQFF.

This clone has just one count. This chain uses TRBV7-3 with TRBJ2-3; 10 bases align to TRBD2. V lost 0 bases, J lost 9 bases, and 9 bases stayed unmatched. This CDR3 comprises 16 residues. The V gene's germline CDR1 is SGHTA and CDR2 FQGTGA. The CDR3 DNA reads TGTGCCAGCAGCTTAACGGCTAGCGGGGGTCGCGAGACGCAGTATTTT. Amino acid sequence: CASSLTASGGRETQYF.

This clone was found a few times. This chain connects TRBV5-1 to TRBJ2-2; D uncertain. Trimming took 4 bases from V and 4 from J, leaving 11 bases between them. Looked up from germline, CDR1 is SGHRS and CDR2 is YFSETQ. The CDR3 spans 14 residues. CDR3 DNA sequence: TGCGCCAGCAGCACGGCGGTGGTCACCGGGGAGCTGTTTTTT. Its protein is CASSTAVVTGELFF. The whole variable domain, remainder taken from reference TRBV5-1 and TRBJ2-2, is KAGVTQTPRYLIKTRGQQVTLSCSPISGHRSVSWYQQTPGQGLQFLFEYFSETQRNKGNFPGRFSGRQFSNSRSEMNVSTLELGDSALYLCASSTAVVTGELFFGEGSRLTVL.

This chain joins TRBV2 and TRBJ1-2; possible D gene TRBD1, 5 bases. Germline CDR1 reads SNHLY; CDR2 reads FYNNEI. Deletions cut 1 base from V and 8 bases from J, with 20 bases between. This CDR3 is built from 16 residues. CDR3 protein: CASSEERTRATTGYTF. CDR3 coding DNA: TGTGCCAGCAGTGAAGAAAGGACAAGGGCTACGACGGGCTACACCTTC.

The V call is TRBV28, the J call TRBJ2-5; TRBD2 matches 7 bases. This CDR3 is built from 16 residues. Germline V CDR1 and CDR2: MDHEN, SYDVKM. The ends lost 6 bases at V and 4 bases at J; junction bases unmatched: 14. The CDR3 sequence: CASSQQGRAVVETQYF. The CDR3 nucleotides are TGTGCCAGCAGCCAACAAGGGAGGGCTGTTGTAGAGACCCAGTACTTC. Variable domain in full (rest from reference TRBV28 and TRBJ2-5): DVKVTQSSRYLVKRTGEKVFLECVQDMDHENMFWYRQDPGLGLRLIYFSYDVKMKEKGDIPEGYSVSREKKERFSLILESASTNQTSMYLCASSQQGRAVVETQYFGPGTRLLVL.